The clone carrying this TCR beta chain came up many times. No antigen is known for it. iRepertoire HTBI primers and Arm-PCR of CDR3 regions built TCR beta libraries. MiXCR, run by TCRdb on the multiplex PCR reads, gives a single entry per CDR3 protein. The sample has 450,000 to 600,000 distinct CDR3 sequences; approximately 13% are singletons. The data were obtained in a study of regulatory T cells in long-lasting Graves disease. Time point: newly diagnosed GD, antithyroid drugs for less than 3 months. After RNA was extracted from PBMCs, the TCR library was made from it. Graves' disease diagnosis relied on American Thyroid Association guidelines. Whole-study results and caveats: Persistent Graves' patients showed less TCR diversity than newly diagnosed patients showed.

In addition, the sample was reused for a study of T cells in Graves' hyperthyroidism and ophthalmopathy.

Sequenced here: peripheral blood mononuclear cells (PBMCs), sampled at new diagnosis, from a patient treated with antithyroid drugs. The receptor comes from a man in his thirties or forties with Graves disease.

The CDR3 region is CASSGLTGRRTEAFF. In nucleotides, the CDR3 is TGTGCCAGCAGTGGCTTGACAGGGCGAAGAACTGAAGCTTTCTTT. The chain employs TRBV12-3 or TRBV12-4 and TRBJ1-1; 7 bases line up with TRBD1. CDR3 size: 15 residues. V shed 5 bases, J shed 5 bases, and the junction held 11 bases outside the gene matches.